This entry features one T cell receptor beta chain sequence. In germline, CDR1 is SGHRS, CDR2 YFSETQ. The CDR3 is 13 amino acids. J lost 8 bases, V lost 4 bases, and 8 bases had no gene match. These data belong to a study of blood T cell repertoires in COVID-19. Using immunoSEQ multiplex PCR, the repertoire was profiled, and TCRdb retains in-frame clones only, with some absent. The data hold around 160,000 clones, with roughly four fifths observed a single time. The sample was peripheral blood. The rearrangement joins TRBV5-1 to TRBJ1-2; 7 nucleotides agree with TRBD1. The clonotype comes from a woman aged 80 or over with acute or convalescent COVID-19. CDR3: CASSEPTGSGYTF. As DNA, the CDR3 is TGCGCCAGCAGCGAGCCGACAGGGAGCGGCTACACCTTC.